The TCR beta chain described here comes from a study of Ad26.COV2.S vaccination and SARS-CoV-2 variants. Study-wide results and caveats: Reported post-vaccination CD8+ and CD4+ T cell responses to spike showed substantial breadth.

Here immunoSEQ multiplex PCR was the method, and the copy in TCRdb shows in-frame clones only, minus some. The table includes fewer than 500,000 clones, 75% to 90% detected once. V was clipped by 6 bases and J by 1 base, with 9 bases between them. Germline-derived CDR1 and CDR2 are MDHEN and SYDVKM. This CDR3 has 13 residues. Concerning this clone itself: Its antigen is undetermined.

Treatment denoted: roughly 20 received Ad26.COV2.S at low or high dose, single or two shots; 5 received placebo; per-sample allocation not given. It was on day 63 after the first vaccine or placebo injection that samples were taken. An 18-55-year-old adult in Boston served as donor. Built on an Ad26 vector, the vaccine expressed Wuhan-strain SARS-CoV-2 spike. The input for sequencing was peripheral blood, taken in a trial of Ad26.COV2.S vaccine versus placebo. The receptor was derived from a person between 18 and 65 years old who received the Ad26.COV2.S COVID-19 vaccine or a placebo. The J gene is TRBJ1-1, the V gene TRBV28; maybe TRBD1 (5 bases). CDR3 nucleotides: TGTGCCAGCAGACCAGGACAGAACACTGAAGCTTTCTTT. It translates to CASRPGQNTEAFF.